Shown below are 6 T cell receptor beta chains from a single sample sequenced in a study of T cell responses to AZD1222 COVID-19 vaccine. Some clones are missing from TCRdb's copy, which holds only in-frame ones; the method was immunoSEQ multiplex PCR. The sample lists approximately 120,000 clones, about 89% occurring once. Sequenced here: peripheral blood, sampled on day 0 of AZD1222 vaccination. Every receptor here comes from an adult in good health.

This chain uses TRBV10-3 with TRBJ1-5; tentative D call: TRBD1 (6 bases). There are 14 residues in the CDR3. From germline, CDR1 is ENHRY and CDR2 SYGVKD. With 6 bases removed from V and 7 bases from J, the gap between germline ends came to 16 bases. CDR3 bases: TGTGCCATCAGCCCGGACAGTGCGTCGCAGCCCCAGCATTTT. Translation gives CAISPDSASQPQHF.

This rearrangement joins TRBV12-5 to TRBJ1-2, with D unresolved. Germline values: CDR1 LGHNT, CDR2 FRNRAP. V dropped 1 base and J dropped 4 bases, with 16 bases sitting between them. The CDR3 has 16 amino acids. CDR3 nucleotides: TGTGCTAGTGGTTTGGCCACCCCCCGGGCCTCCTATGGCTACACCTTC. Encoded protein: CASGLATPRASYGYTF.

Notes on this clone: At one of its ends the junction is not consistent with the germline gene, which may arise from a read error. The V gene is TRBV18, the J gene TRBJ2-1; TRBD2 aligns across 9 bases. Germline CDR1 KGHSH, CDR2 LQKENI. This CDR3 comprises 15 residues. This chain's CDR3 is CASSPLAGDNKEQFF. CDR3 nucleotides: TGTGCCAGCTCACCACTAGCGGGGGATAACAAAGAGCAGTTCTTC. The whole variable domain, remainder taken from reference TRBV18 and TRBJ2-1, is NAGVMQNPRHLVRRRGQEARLRCSPMKGHSHVYWYRQLPEEGLKFMVYLQKENIIDESGMPKERFSAEFPKEGPSILRIQQVVRGDSAAYFCASSPLAGDNKEQFFGPGTRLTVL.

CDR3 sequence reads: CASSFVRTDTQYF. CDR3 nucleotide sequence: TGTGCCAGTAGTTTCGTTCGCACAGATACGCAGTATTTT. V gene TRBV19 combines with J gene TRBJ2-3; no reliable D call. CDR3 length: 13 amino acids. Germline assignment: CDR1 LNHDA and CDR2 SQIVND (reference sequence). The V end was cut by 5 bases, the J end by 1 base, with 7 bases between.

The chain recombines TRBV4-3 with TRBJ1-1; tentative D call: TRBD1 (5 bases). This CDR3 is built from 13 residues. Germline CDR1 and CDR2: LGHNA and YSLEER. V was cut by 8 bases and J by 5 bases, with 15 bases left in between. DNA for the CDR3: TGCGCCAGCGGGTCCGGGGGAAGGACTGAAGCTTTCTTT. Translated, it gives CASGSGGRTEAFF.

V usage is TRBV21-1 and J usage is TRBJ1-1; the D call in the table, TRBD1, was not verified against the DNA. TRBV21-1 is flagged as a pseudogene. The CDR3 length is 15 residues. CDR3 loop: CASSKGQGENTEAFF. CDR3 nucleotides: TGTGCCAGCAGCAAAGGTCAGGGGGAGAACACTGAAGCTTTCTTT.